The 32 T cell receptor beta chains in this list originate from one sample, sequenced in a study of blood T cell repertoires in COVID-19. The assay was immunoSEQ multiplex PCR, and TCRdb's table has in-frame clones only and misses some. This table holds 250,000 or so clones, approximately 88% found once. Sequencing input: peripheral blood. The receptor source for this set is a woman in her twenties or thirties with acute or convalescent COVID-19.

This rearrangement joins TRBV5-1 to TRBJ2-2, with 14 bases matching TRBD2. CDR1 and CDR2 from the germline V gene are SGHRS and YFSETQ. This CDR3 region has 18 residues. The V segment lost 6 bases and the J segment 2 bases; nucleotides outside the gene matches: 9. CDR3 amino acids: CASTQAGTSGGNTGELFF. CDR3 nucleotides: TGCGCCAGCACCCAAGCCGGGACTAGCGGGGGCAACACCGGGGAGCTGTTTTTT.

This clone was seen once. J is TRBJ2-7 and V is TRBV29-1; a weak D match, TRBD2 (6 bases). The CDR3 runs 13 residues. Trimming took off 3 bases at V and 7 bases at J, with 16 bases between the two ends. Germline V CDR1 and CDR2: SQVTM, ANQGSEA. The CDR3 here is CSVDAGSKGEQYF. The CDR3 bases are TGCAGCGTTGATGCGGGATCTAAGGGGGAGCAGTACTTC.

Here the CDR3 reads CASRETNEKLFF. The CDR3 DNA sequence: TGTGCCAGCAGAGAGACTAATGAAAAACTGTTTTTT. The chain links TRBV6-6 to TRBJ1-4; the D is unclear. The CDR3 totals 12 residues. CDR1 and CDR2 from the germline V gene are MNHNY and SVGAGI (reference sequence). Trimming stripped 6 bases from V and 2 bases from J, with 4 bases between.

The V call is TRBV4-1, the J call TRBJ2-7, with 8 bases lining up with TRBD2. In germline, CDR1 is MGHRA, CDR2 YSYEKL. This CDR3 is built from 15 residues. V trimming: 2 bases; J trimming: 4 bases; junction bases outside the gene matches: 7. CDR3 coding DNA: TGCGCCAGCAGCCAATTAGGGACTAGGGGTTACGAGCAGTACTTC. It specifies CASSQLGTRGYEQYF.

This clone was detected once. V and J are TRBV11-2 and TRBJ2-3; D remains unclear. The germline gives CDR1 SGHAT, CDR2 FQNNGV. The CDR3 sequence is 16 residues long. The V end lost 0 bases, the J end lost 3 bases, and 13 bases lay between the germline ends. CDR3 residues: CASSLESPIFTDTQYF. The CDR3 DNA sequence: TGTGCCAGCAGCTTAGAGTCCCCTATTTTTACAGATACGCAGTATTTT.

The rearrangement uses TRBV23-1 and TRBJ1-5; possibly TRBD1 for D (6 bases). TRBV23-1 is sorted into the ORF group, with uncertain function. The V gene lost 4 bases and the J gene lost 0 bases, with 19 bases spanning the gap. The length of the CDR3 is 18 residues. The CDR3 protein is CASSRDTRLGNSNQPQHF. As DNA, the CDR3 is TGCGCCAGCAGTCGGGACACAAGGTTGGGGAATAGCAATCAGCCCCAGCATTTT.

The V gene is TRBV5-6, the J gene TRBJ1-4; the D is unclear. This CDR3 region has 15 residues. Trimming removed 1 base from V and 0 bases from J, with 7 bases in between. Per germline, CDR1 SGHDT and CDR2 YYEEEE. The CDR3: CASSLIRATNEKLFF. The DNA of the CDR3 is TGTGCCAGCAGCTTGATACGAGCAACTAATGAAAAACTGTTTTTT.

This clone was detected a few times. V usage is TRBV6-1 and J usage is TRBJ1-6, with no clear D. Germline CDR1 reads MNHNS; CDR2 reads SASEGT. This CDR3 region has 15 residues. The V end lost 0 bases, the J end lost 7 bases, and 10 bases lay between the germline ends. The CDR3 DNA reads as TGTGCCAGCAGTGAAGCGAGGTATCTGAATTCACCCCTCCACTTT. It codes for CASSEARYLNSPLHF.

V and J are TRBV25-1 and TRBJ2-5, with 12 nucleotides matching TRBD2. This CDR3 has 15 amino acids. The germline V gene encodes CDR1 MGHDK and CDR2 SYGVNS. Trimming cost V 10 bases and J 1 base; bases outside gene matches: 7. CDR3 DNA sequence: TGTGCCACGGCCCGGGGACTAGCGGGCCAAGAGACCCAGTACTTC. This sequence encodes CATARGLAGQETQYF.

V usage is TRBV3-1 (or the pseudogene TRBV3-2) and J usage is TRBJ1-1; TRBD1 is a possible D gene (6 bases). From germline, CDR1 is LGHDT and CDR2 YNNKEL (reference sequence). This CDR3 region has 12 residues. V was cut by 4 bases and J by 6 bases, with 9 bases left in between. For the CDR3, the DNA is TGTGCCAGCAGCCCCCCAGGGGCTGAAGCTTTCTTT. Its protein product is CASSPPGAEAFF.

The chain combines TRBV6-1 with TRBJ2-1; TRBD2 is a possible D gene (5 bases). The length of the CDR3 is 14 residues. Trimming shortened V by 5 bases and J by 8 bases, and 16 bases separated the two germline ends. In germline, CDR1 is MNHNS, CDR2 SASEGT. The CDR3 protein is CASSSKTSSHEQFF. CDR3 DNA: TGTGCCAGCAGTTCAAAAACTAGTAGTCATGAGCAGTTCTTC.

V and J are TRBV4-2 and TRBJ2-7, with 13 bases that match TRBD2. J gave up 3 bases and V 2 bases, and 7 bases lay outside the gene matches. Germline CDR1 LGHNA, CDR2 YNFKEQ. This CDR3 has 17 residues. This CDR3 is CASSQNSGLAGLYEQYF. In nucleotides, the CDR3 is TGTGCCAGCAGCCAAAACTCGGGACTAGCGGGGCTCTACGAGCAGTACTTC.

The CDR3 DNA sequence: TGTGCCACCAGTGAAAATGGACTAGCGGTGCGATCGGAGACCCAGTACTTC. Protein product: CATSENGLAVRSETQYF. The V gene is TRBV24-1, the J gene TRBJ2-5; 10 nucleotides align to TRBD2. The V gene end was trimmed by 4 bases and the J gene end by 5 bases; junction bases not matched to a gene: 12. Germline CDR1 and CDR2: KGHDR and SFDVKD. This CDR3 has 17 residues.

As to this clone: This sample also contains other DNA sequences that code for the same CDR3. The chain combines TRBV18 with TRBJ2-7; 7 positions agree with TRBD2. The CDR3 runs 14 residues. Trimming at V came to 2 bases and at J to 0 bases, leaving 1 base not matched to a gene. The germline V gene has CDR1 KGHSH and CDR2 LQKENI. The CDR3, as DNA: TGTGCCAGCTCACCAGGCGGGAGCTCCTACGAGCAGTACTTC. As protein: CASSPGGSSYEQYF.

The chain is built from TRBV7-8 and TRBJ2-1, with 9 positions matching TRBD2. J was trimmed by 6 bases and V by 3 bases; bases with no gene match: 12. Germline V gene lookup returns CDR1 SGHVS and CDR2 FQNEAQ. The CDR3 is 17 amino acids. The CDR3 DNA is TGTGCCAGCAGCTTCAGGGGCGGGAGGGCCCCTACCAATGAGCAGTTCTTC. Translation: CASSFRGGRAPTNEQFF.

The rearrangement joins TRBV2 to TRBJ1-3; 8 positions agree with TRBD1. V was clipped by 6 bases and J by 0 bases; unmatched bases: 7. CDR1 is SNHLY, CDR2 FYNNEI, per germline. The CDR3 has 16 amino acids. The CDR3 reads CASRTGQAVSGNTIYF. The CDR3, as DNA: TGTGCCAGCAGGACGGGACAGGCAGTCTCTGGAAACACCATATATTTT.

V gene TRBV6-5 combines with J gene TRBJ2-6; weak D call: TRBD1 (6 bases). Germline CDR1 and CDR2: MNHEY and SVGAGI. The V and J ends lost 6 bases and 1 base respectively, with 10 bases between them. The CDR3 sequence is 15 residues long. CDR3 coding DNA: TGTGCCAGCAGAAGACAGGTGTCTGGGGCCAACGTCCTGACTTTC. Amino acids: CASRRQVSGANVLTF.

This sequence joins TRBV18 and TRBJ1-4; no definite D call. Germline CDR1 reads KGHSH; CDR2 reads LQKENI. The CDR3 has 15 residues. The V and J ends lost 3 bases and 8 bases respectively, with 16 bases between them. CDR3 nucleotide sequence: TGTGCCAGCTCACCGGGAGCCGGGTCTAGGGAAAAACTGTTTTTT. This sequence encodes CASSPGAGSREKLFF. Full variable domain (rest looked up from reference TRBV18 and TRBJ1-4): NAGVMQNPRHLVRRRGQEARLRCSPMKGHSHVYWYRQLPEEGLKFMVYLQKENIIDESGMPKERFSAEFPKEGPSILRIQQVVRGDSAAYFCASSPGAGSREKLFFGSGTQLSVL.

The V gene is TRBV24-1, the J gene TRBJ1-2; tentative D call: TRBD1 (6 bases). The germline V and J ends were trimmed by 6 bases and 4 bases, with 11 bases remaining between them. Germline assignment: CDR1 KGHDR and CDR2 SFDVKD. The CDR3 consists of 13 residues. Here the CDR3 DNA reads TGTGCCACCAGTCAGGACAGTAGCTATGGCTACACCTTC. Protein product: CATSQDSSYGYTF.

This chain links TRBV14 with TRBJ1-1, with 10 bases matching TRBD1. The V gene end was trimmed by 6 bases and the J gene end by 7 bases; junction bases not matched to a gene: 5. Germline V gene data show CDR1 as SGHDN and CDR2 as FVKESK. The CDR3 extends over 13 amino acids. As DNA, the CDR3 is TGTGCCAGCAGACGGACAGGGGGAATTGAAGCTTTCTTT. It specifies CASRRTGGIEAFF.

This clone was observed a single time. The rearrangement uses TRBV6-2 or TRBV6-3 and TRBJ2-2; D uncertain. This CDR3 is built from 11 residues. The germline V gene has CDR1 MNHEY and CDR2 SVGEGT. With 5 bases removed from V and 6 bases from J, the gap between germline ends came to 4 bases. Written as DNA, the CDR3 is TGTGCCAGCAGTCTTCCCGGGGAGCTGTTTTTT. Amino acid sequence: CASSLPGELFF.

The CDR3 DNA sequence: TGTGCCAGCAGCTTTAGCGGAGGCTCCTACAATGAGCAGTTCTTC. It translates to CASSFSGGSYNEQFF. V and J are TRBV6-6 and TRBJ2-1; possibly TRBD2 for D (6 bases). This CDR3 comprises 15 residues. Trimming took off 6 bases at V and 0 bases at J, with 12 bases between the two ends. Germline CDR1 MNHNY, CDR2 SVGAGI (reference sequence).

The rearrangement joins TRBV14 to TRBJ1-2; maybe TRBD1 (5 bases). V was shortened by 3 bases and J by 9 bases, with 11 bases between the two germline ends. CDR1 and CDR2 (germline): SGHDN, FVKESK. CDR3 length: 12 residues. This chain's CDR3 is CASSHATVSYTF. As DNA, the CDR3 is TGTGCCAGCAGCCACGCGACAGTCAGCTACACCTTC. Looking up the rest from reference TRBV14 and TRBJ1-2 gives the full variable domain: EAGVTQFPSHSVIEKGQTVTLRCDPISGHDNLYWYRRVMGKEIKFLLHFVKESKQDESGMPNNRFLAERTGGTYSTLKVQPAELEDSGVYFCASSHATVSYTFGSGTRLTVV.

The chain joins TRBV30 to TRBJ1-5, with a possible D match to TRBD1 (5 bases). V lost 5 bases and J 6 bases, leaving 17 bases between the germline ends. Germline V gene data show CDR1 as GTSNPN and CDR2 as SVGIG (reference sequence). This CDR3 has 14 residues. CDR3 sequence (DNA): TGTGCCTGGGAACCCCGTCAGGGCGGTCAGCCCCAGCATTTT. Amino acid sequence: CAWEPRQGGQPQHF.

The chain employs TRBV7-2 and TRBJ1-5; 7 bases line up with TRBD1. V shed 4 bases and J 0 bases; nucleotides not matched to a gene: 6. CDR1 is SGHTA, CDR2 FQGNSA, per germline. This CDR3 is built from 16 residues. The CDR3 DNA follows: TGTGCCAGCAGCTCGAGACAGGGTAATAGCAATCAGCCCCAGCATTTT. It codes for CASSSRQGNSNQPQHF.

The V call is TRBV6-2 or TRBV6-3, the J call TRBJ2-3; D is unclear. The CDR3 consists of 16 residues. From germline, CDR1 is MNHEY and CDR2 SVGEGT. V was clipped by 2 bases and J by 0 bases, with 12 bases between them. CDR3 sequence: CASSYGPGASTDTQYF. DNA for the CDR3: TGTGCCAGCAGTTACGGCCCGGGTGCTAGCACAGATACGCAGTATTTT.

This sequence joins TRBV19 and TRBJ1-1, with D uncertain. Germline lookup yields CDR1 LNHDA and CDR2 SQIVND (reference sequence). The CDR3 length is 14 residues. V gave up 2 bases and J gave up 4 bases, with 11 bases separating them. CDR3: CASSIPPGVTEAFF. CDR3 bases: TGTGCCAGTAGTATACCCCCTGGAGTCACTGAAGCTTTCTTT. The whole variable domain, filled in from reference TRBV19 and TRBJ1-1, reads DGGITQSPKYLFRKEGQNVTLSCEQNLNHDAMYWYRQDPGQGLRLIYYSQIVNDFQKGDIAEGYSVSREKKESFPLTVTSAQKNPTAFYLCASSIPPGVTEAFFGQGTRLTVV.

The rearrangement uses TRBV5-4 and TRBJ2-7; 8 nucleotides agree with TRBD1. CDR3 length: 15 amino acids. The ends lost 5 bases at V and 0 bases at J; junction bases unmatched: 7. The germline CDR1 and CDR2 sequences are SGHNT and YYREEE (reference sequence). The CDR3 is CASRDKDRASYEQYF. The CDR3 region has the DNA TGTGCCAGCAGGGATAAGGACAGGGCCTCCTACGAGCAGTACTTC.

The CDR3 is CASSESTGLRTDTQYF. The CDR3 DNA is TGCGCCAGCAGTGAGTCGACGGGACTACGCACAGATACGCAGTATTTT. The chain employs TRBV10-1 and TRBJ2-3; 7 nucleotides align to TRBD2. This CDR3 spans 16 amino acids. After removal of 0 bases from V and 1 base from J, the junction contained 4 bases not matched to a gene. The germline gives CDR1 WNHNN, CDR2 SYGVQD (reference sequence).

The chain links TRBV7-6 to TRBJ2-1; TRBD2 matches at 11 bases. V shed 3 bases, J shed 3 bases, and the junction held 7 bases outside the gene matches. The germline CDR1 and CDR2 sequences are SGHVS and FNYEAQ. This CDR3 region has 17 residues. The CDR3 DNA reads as TGTGCCAGCAGCTTCCAACTAGCGGGAGAGATCTACAATGAGCAGTTCTTC. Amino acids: CASSFQLAGEIYNEQFF.

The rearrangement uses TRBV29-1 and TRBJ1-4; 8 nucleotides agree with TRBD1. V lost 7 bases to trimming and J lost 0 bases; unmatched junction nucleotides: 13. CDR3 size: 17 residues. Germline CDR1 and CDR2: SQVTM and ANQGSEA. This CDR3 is CSARTGTRAATNEKLFF. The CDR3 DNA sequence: TGCAGCGCCCGGACAGGGACTCGCGCGGCAACTAATGAAAAACTGTTTTTT. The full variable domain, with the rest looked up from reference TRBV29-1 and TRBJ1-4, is SAVISQKPSRDICQRGTSLTIQCQVDSQVTMMFWYRQQPGQSLTLIATANQGSEATYESGFVIDKFPISRPNLTFSTLTVSNMSPEDSSIYLCSARTGTRAATNEKLFFGSGTQLSVL.

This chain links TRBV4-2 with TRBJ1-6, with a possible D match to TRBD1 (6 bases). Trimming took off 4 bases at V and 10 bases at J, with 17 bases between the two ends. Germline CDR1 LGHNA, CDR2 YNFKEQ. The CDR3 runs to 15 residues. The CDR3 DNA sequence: TGTGCCAGCAGCCGCATCGACGTTCAGGGGTCACCCCTCCACTTT. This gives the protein CASSRIDVQGSPLHF.